This T cell receptor beta chain is from a study of blood T cell repertoires in COVID-19. The CDR3 contains 15 residues. V was clipped by 3 bases and J by 0 bases, with 8 bases between them. Germline loops: CDR1 SGHNT, CDR2 YENEEA. This clone was found once. Produced via immunoSEQ multiplex PCR; TCRdb's table is partial and in-frame only. The table shows under 250,000 clones, with over 75% occurring only once. This receptor was identified in a woman aged 50 to 65 with acute COVID-19. This rearrangement joins TRBV11-3 to TRBJ2-2, with D unresolved. Sequencing used PBMCs or T cells enriched from blood (not recorded which). Here the CDR3 reads CASSLSNSNTGELFF. The CDR3 DNA sequence: TGTGCCAGCAGCTTGTCCAATTCGAACACCGGGGAGCTGTTTTTT.